One and the same sample provided the 22 T cell receptor beta chains below, sequenced in a study of CD8 T cells in ankylosing spondylitis. Study-wide results and limits: A motif of roughly 8 highly homologous TCR beta variants was seen as apparently characteristic of ankylosing spondylitis blood.

Using its own MiXCR run on the 5' RACE reads, TCRdb lists one record per CDR3 protein. The sample holds fewer than 500,000 distinct CDR3 sequences, about 24% seen once. Antigens of these TCRs are unknown. Sequencing input: blood, either unsorted or a sorted T cell fraction (not recorded which). All receptors derive from a male donor with ankylosing spondylitis.

The genes are TRBV28 and TRBJ2-3, with 10 nucleotides matching TRBD2. V was pared by 4 bases and J by 4 bases, with 2 bases of the junction left unmatched. Germline CDR1 MDHEN, CDR2 SYDVKM. This CDR3 is built from 14 residues. This CDR3 reads CASSSAGGPDTQYF. The DNA of the CDR3 is TGTGCCAGCAGTTCAGCGGGAGGGCCAGATACGCAGTATTTT.

This clonotype showed up just a few times. V is TRBV14 and J is TRBJ2-7; 14 bases match TRBD2. V dropped 4 bases and J dropped 1; count of bases not matched to a gene: 9. This CDR3 is 18 amino acids long. Per the germline V gene, CDR1 is SGHDN and CDR2 is FVKESK. The CDR3 reads CASSPTSGRALGSYEQYV. The CDR3 DNA follows: TGTGCCAGCAGCCCGACTAGCGGGAGGGCCCTCGGGTCCTACGAGCAGTACGTC.

The sample holds a few counts of this clonotype. CDR3 residues: CSAPTGGPTGELFF. In DNA form, the CDR3 reads TGCAGTGCGCCAACAGGGGGCCCCACCGGGGAGCTGTTTTTT. The V call is TRBV20-1, the J call TRBJ2-2; 9 bases map to TRBD1. The CDR3 contains 14 residues. V shed 6 bases, J shed 4 bases, and the junction held 6 bases outside the gene matches. The germline CDR1 and CDR2 sequences are DFQATT and SNEGSKA (reference sequence).

This rearrangement joins TRBV18 to TRBJ2-1; TRBD1 matches at 9 bases. The CDR3 covers 15 residues. The J segment lost 3 bases and the V segment lost 8 bases, leaving 8 bases of the junction unmatched. Germline V CDR1 and CDR2: KGHSH, LQKENI. CDR3 bases: TGTGCCAGCCTAACTCGGACAGGGGACTACAATGAGCAGTTCTTC. Translation gives CASLTRTGDYNEQFF.

Only a few counts were recorded for this clonotype. The chain recombines TRBV10-3 with TRBJ2-7; D is undetermined. V was pared by 2 bases and J by 4 bases, with 12 bases between. CDR1 and CDR2 (germline): ENHRY, SYGVKD. The CDR3 sequence is 14 residues long. CDR3 sequence reads: CAISEGVPTYEQYF. In nucleotides, the CDR3 is TGTGCCATCAGTGAGGGAGTGCCGACTTACGAGCAGTACTTC.

V is TRBV3-1 and J is TRBJ2-1; no reliable D call. Between the trimmed V and J ends, which lost 0 bases and 3 bases, there was a span of 9 bases. Per the germline V gene, CDR1 is LGHDT and CDR2 is YNNKEL (reference sequence). This CDR3 contains 15 residues. Here the CDR3 reads CASSQEISDYNEQFF. The DNA for the CDR3 is TGTGCCAGCAGCCAAGAAATTTCGGACTACAATGAGCAGTTCTTC.

In DNA, the CDR3 is TGTGCCAGCAGCTTAGGACAGGGGTTTGGGAACACTGAAGCTTTCTTT. This sequence encodes CASSLGQGFGNTEAFF. The chain is built from TRBV11-2 and TRBJ1-1; 8 bases agree with TRBD1. This CDR3 has 16 amino acids. CDR1 and CDR2 (germline): SGHAT, FQNNGV. The V segment lost 1 base and the J segment 1 base; nucleotides outside the gene matches: 5.

The table lists this clonotype with a count of one. This sequence joins TRBV5-1 and TRBJ2-7; a possible D gene is TRBD1 (5 bases). Germline CDR1 is SGHRS and CDR2 is YFSETQ. The CDR3 runs 13 residues. V was clipped by 3 bases and J by 1 base, with 8 bases between them. The chain's CDR3 is CASSSDISYEQYF. CDR3 nucleotide sequence: TGCGCCAGCAGCTCGGACATTTCCTACGAGCAGTACTTC.

This chain connects TRBV19 to TRBJ1-1, with no clear D. Per germline, CDR1 LNHDA and CDR2 SQIVND (reference sequence). This CDR3 is built from 14 residues. The V and J ends lost 7 bases and 5 bases respectively, with 17 bases between them. The CDR3 nucleotides read TGTGCCAGTACCTCGGGAGGAGTCGGGACTGAAGCTTTCTTT. It codes for CASTSGGVGTEAFF. The full variable domain, rest sourced from reference TRBV19 and TRBJ1-1, is DGGITQSPKYLFRKEGQNVTLSCEQNLNHDAMYWYRQDPGQGLRLIYYSQIVNDFQKGDIAEGYSVSREKKESFPLTVTSAQKNPTAFYLCASTSGGVGTEAFFGQGTRLTVV.

This clonotype was seen a single time. The chain combines TRBV24-1 with TRBJ2-1; 12 bases agree with TRBD2. The ends lost 7 bases at V and 7 bases at J; junction bases unmatched: 10. This CDR3 region has 16 residues. The germline gives CDR1 KGHDR, CDR2 SFDVKD. CDR3 loop: CATSPPGLAGMNEQFF. CDR3 coding DNA: TGTGCCACCAGCCCCCCCGGACTAGCGGGAATGAATGAGCAGTTCTTC.

The chain combines TRBV7-9 with TRBJ2-7; 7 nucleotides line up with TRBD2. Germline loops: CDR1 SEHNR, CDR2 FQNEAQ (reference sequence). V dropped 5 bases and J dropped 6; count of bases not matched to a gene: 10. The CDR3 extends over 14 amino acids. This chain's CDR3 is CASSLPGSGGEQYF. The CDR3 coding sequence is TGTGCCAGCAGCCTCCCGGGATCGGGGGGCGAGCAGTACTTC.

The V gene is TRBV6-2 or TRBV6-3, the J gene TRBJ2-7; D possibly corresponds to TRBD1 (6 bases). V was cut by 5 bases and J by 3 bases, with 20 bases left in between. The CDR3 runs to 16 residues. Germline V lookup: CDR1 MNHEY, CDR2 SVGEGT. CDR3 bases: TGTGCCAGCAGTCCCTCCAGGGGTGGATATTTCTACGAGCAGTACTTC. Its protein product is CASSPSRGGYFYEQYF.

The rearrangement links TRBV24-1 to TRBJ2-1; 8 bases match TRBD2. This CDR3 spans 15 amino acids. Germline V lookup: CDR1 KGHDR, CDR2 SFDVKD. Trimming removed 3 bases from V and 4 bases from J; junction bases left unmatched: 4. The CDR3 spells CATSDKREWYNEQFF. The CDR3 DNA is TGTGCCACCAGTGATAAGCGGGAGTGGTACAATGAGCAGTTCTTC.

This chain connects TRBV6-2 or TRBV6-3 to TRBJ2-4; the match to TRBD1 covers 7 bases. The V segment lost 7 bases and the J segment 9 bases; nucleotides outside the gene matches: 9. Germline V gene lookup returns CDR1 MNHEY and CDR2 SVGEGT. The CDR3 length is 13 residues. CDR3 amino acids: CASTLTGSSIQYF. The CDR3 region has the DNA TGTGCCAGCACCTTGACAGGGTCGAGCATTCAGTACTTC.

This clonotype was detected only a few times. J is TRBJ2-1 and V is TRBV5-1, with D tentatively TRBD2 (6 bases). Trimming shortened V by 5 bases and J by 1 base, and 16 bases separated the two germline ends. Germline loops: CDR1 SGHRS, CDR2 YFSETQ. The CDR3 totals 16 residues. The DNA for the CDR3 is TGCGCCAGCAGAACTCATGTAGCGGTTTCCTACAATGAGCAGTTCTTC. This gives the protein CASRTHVAVSYNEQFF.

Only a few counts were recorded for this clonotype. The chain has TRBV5-1 and TRBJ2-1, with TRBD1 matching over 9 bases. Per the germline V gene, CDR1 is SGHRS and CDR2 is YFSETQ. The CDR3 is 16 residues long. V lost 4 bases to trimming and J lost 0 bases; unmatched junction nucleotides: 5. As DNA, the CDR3 is TGCGCCAGCAGCCGGGGACAGGGAAGCTCCTACAATGAGCAGTTCTTC. This codes for CASSRGQGSSYNEQFF.

V gene TRBV7-2 combines with J gene TRBJ2-1; tentative D call: TRBD2 (5 bases). This CDR3 spans 15 amino acids. Germline-derived CDR1 and CDR2 are SGHTA and FQGNSA. Trimming removed 1 base at V and 8 bases at J, with 15 bases between. Written as DNA, the CDR3 is TGTGCCAGCAGCTTAGGGTGGATAGCGTGGGATGAGCAGTTCTTC. It codes for CASSLGWIAWDEQFF.

There are a few counts of this clonotype. The CDR3 protein is CASSLGVDQPQHF. The DNA of the CDR3 is TGTGCCAGCAGCTTAGGCGTTGATCAGCCCCAGCATTTT. The rearrangement links TRBV11-2 to TRBJ1-5; no clear D gene. Germline lookup yields CDR1 SGHAT and CDR2 FQNNGV. Trimming stripped 1 base from V and 5 bases from J, with 6 bases between. This CDR3 is 13 amino acids long.

This rearrangement joins TRBV5-1 to TRBJ1-2, with TRBD1 as a possible D gene (6 bases). The V end was cut by 4 bases, the J end by 3 bases, with 13 bases between. The CDR3 extends over 14 amino acids. The V gene's germline CDR1 is SGHRS and CDR2 YFSETQ. CDR3 region: CASSPKGGDYGYTF. The CDR3 bases are TGCGCCAGCAGCCCCAAGGGGGGGGACTATGGCTACACCTTC.

The rearrangement links TRBV10-2 to TRBJ2-1; D may be TRBD2 (5 bases). The CDR3 is 16 amino acids. CDR1 is WSHSY and CDR2 is SAAADI in the germline V gene. The V end was cut by 6 bases, the J end by 0 bases, with 15 bases between. CDR3 nucleotides: TGCGCCAGCAGGGGCTTTAGCGATAGCTCCTACAATGAGCAGTTCTTC. As protein: CASRGFSDSSYNEQFF.

This clonotype was seen more than once but under ten times. CDR3 DNA: TGTGCCAGCACCTTAGCGGGGACGCGGGCCTACAATGAGCAGTTCTTC. Translating gives CASTLAGTRAYNEQFF. The chain recombines TRBV28 with TRBJ2-1, with 8 bases fitting TRBD2. The V segment lost 7 bases and the J segment 2 bases; nucleotides outside the gene matches: 10. In germline, CDR1 is MDHEN, CDR2 SYDVKM. The CDR3 is 16 residues long.

The gene calls are TRBV11-2 and TRBJ1-5; D possibly corresponds to TRBD1 (5 bases). Germline CDR1 SGHAT, CDR2 FQNNGV. CDR3 length equals 15 residues. V was trimmed by 4 bases and J by 4 bases, leaving 14 bases between them. The CDR3 bases are TGTGCCAGCAGCTCCACGTCGGGGGTTAATCAGCCCCAGCATTTT. Residues: CASSSTSGVNQPQHF.